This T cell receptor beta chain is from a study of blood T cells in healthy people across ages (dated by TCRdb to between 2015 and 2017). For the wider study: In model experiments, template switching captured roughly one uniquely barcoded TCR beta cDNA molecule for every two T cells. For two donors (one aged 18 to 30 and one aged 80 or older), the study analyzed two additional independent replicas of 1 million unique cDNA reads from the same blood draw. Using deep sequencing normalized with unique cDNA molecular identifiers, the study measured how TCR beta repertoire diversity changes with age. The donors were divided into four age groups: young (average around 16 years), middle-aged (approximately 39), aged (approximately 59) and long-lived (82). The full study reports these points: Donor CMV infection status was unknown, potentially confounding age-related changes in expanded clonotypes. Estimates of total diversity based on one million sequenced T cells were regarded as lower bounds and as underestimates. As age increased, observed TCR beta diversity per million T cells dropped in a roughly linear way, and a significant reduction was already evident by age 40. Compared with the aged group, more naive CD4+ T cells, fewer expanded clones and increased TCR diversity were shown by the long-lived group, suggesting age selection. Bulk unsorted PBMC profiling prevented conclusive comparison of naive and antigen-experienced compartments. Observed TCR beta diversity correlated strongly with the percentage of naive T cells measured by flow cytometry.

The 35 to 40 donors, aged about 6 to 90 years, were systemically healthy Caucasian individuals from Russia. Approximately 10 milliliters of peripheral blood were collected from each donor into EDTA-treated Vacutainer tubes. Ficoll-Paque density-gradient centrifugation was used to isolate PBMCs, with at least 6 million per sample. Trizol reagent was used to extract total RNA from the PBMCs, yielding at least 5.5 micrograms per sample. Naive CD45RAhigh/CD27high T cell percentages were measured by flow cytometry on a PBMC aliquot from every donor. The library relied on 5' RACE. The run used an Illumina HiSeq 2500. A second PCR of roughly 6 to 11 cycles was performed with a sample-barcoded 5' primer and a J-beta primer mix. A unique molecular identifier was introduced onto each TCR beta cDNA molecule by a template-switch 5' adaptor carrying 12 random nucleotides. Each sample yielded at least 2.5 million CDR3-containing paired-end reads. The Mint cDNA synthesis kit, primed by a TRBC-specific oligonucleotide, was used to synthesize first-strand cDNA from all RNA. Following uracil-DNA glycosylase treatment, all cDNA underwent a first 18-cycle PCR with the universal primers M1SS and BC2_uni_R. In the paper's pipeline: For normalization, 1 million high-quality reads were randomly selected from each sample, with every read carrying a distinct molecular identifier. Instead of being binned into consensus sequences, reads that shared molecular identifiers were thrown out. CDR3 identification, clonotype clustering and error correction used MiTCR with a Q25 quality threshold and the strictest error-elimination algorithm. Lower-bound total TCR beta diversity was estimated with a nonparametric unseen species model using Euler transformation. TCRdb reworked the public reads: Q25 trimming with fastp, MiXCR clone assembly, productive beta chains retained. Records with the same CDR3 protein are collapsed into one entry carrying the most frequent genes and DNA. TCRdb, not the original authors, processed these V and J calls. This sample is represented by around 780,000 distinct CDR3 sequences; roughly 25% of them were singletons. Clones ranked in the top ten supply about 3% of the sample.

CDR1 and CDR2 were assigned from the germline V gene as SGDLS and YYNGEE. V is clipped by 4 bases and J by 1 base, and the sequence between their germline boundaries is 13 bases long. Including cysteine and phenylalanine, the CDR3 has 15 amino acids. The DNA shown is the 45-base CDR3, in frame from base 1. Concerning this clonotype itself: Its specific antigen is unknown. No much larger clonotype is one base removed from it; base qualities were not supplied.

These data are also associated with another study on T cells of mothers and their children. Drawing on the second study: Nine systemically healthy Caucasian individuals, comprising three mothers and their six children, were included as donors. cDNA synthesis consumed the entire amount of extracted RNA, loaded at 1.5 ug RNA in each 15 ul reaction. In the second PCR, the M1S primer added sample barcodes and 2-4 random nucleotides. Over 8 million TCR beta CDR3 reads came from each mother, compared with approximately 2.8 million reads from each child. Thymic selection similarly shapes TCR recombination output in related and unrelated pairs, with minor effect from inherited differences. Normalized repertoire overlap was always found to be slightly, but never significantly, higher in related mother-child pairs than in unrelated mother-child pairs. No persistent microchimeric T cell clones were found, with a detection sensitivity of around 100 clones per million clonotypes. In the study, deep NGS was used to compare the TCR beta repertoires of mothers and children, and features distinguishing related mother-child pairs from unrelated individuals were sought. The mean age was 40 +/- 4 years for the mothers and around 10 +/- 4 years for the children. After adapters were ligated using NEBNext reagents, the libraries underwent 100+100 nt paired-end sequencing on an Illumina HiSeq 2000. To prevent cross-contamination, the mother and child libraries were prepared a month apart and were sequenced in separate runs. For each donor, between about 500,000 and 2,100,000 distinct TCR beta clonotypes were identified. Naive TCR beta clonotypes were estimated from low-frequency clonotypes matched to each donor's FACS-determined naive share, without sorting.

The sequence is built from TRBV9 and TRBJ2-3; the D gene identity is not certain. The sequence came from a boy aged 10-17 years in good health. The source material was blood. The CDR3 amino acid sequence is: CASSSPRGGTDTQYF. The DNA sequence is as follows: TGTGCCAGCAGCTCCCCGCGCGGTGGCACAGATACGCAGTATTTT.